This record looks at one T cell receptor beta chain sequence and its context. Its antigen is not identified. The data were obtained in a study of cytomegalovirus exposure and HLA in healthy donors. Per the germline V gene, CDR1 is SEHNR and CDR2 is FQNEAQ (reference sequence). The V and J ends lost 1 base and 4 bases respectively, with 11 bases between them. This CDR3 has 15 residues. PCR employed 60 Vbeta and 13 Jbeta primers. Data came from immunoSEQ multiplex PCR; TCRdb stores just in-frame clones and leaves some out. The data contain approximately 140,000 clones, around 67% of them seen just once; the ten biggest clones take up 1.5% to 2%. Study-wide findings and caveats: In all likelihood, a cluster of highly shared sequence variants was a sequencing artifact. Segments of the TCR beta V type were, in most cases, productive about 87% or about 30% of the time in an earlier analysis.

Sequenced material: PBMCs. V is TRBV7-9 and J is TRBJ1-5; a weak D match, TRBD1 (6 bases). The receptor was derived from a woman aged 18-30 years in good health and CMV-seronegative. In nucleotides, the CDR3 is TGTGCCAGCAGCTTAGGCTGGGACATGAATCAGCCCCAGCATTTT. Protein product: CASSLGWDMNQPQHF. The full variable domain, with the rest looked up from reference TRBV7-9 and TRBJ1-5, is DTGVSQNPRHKITKRGQNVTFRCDPISEHNRLYWYRQTLGQGPEFLTYFQNEAQLEKSRLLSDRFSAERPKGSFSTLEIQRTEQGDSAMYLCASSLGWDMNQPQHFGDGTRLSIL.